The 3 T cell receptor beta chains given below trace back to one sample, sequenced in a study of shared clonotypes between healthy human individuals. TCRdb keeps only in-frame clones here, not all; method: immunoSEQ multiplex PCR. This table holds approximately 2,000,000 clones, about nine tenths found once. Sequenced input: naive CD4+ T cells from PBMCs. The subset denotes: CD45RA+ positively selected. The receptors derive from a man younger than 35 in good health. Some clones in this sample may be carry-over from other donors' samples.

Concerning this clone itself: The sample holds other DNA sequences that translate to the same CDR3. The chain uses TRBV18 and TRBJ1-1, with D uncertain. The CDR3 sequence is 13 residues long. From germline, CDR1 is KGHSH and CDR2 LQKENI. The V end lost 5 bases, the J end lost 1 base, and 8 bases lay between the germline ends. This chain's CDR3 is CASSGQPNTEAFF. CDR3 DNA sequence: TGTGCCAGCTCAGGTCAGCCGAACACTGAAGCTTTCTTT. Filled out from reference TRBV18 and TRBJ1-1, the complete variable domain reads NAGVMQNPRHLVRRRGQEARLRCSPMKGHSHVYWYRQLPEEGLKFMVYLQKENIIDESGMPKERFSAEFPKEGPSILRIQQVVRGDSAAYFCASSGQPNTEAFFGQGTRLTVV.

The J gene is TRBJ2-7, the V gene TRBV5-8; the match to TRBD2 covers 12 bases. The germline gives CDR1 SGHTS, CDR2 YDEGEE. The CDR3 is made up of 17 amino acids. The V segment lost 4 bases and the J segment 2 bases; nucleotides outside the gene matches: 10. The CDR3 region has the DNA TGTGCCAGCAGCCAAACCATGACTAGCGGGGGAGCCTACGAGCAGTACTTC. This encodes CASSQTMTSGGAYEQYF.

CDR3 DNA: TGTGCCATCAGGGACAACACTGAAGCTTTCTTT. Its translation is CAIRDNTEAFF. The chain links TRBV10-3 to TRBJ1-1, with unresolved D. The CDR3 is 11 residues long. V was shortened by 6 bases and J by 2 bases, with 4 bases between the two germline ends. The germline V gene has CDR1 ENHRY and CDR2 SYGVKD.